The 15 T cell receptor beta chains below all came from one sample that was sequenced in a study of siplizumab effects on memory and regulatory T cells. Generated by immunoSEQ multiplex PCR, the TCRdb table keeps only in-frame clones and is missing some. The data show about 80,000 clones, 95% seen once. Sequences were obtained from CD8+ T cells sorted from blood. Source of these receptors: a human donor in good health.

This chain uses TRBV11-2 with TRBJ1-1; D gene ambiguous. With 4 bases removed from V and 4 bases from J, the gap between germline ends came to 10 bases. Germline CDR1 and CDR2: SGHAT and FQNNGV. This CDR3 is built from 13 residues. The CDR3 reads CASSSILRTEAFF. CDR3 coding DNA: TGTGCCAGCAGCTCCATTTTGCGCACTGAAGCTTTCTTT.

The chain couples TRBV21-1 to TRBJ1-1. TRBV21-1 is designated a pseudogene. There are 19 residues in the CDR3. The CDR3 spells CASSKAEGRQEIVNTEAFF. For the CDR3, the DNA is TGTGCCAGCAGCAAAGCGGAAGGTAGGCAGGAGATCGTAAACACTGAAGCTTTCTTT.

This chain links TRBV11-1 with TRBJ2-1; maybe TRBD2 (6 bases). Per germline, CDR1 SGHAT and CDR2 FQDESV (reference sequence). Trimming took 1 base from V and 7 from J, leaving 17 bases between them. This CDR3 has 16 residues. CDR3 sequence reads: CASSLGEREDWNEQFF. The CDR3 DNA reads TGTGCCAGCAGCTTAGGTGAAAGGGAGGACTGGAATGAGCAGTTCTTC.

As DNA, the CDR3 is TGTGCCAGCAGCGCGAGGGGGGGCGGTAGCTCCTACAATGAGCAGTTCTTC. The encoded protein is CASSARGGGSSYNEQFF. The genes are TRBV9 and TRBJ2-1; the D gene is possibly TRBD2 (7 bases). Germline V gene sequence: CDR1 SGDLS, CDR2 YYNGEE. This CDR3 is built from 17 residues. Deletions cut 3 bases from V and 0 bases from J, with 16 bases between.

This clone was recorded only once. This chain links TRBV15 with TRBJ2-3; 8 bases are shared with TRBD2. The germline V gene has CDR1 LNHNV and CDR2 YYDKDF (reference sequence). The CDR3 contains 15 residues. The ends lost 0 bases at V and 4 bases at J; junction bases unmatched: 3. Here the CDR3 DNA reads TGTGCCACCAGCAGAGAGGGAGCGGGAGCAGATACGCAGTATTTT. Translation gives CATSREGAGADTQYF. Complete variable domain (other parts from reference TRBV15 and TRBJ2-3): DAMVIQNPRYQVTQFGKPVTLSCSQTLNHNVMYWYQQKSSQAPKLLFHYYDKDFNNEADTPDNFQSRRPNTSFCFLDIRSPGLGDTAMYLCATSREGAGADTQYFGPGTRLTVL.

This chain connects TRBV27 to TRBJ2-7, with a weak D call TRBD2 (5 bases). Germline values: CDR1 MNHEY, CDR2 SMNVEV (reference sequence). V was cut by 5 bases and J by 5 bases, with 19 bases left in between. This CDR3 has 15 residues. CDR3 loop: CASSPAAGSDHEQYF. As DNA, the CDR3 is TGTGCCAGCAGTCCGGCGGCTGGGAGCGACCACGAGCAGTACTTC.

This clone appeared once. The J gene is TRBJ2-1, the V gene TRBV19, with D uncertain. Trimming shortened V by 0 bases and J by 7 bases, and 10 bases separated the two germline ends. This CDR3 has 14 amino acids. CDR1 and CDR2 (germline): LNHDA, SQIVND (reference sequence). CDR3 in DNA: TGTGCCAGTAGTATAGATCGCTATTCGAATGAGCAGTTCTTC. It specifies CASSIDRYSNEQFF.

The V and J genes are TRBV7-9 and TRBJ1-2, with D possibly matching TRBD1 (5 bases). CDR1 is SEHNR and CDR2 is FQNEAQ in the germline V gene (reference sequence). The CDR3 consists of 13 residues. Trimming left V 5 bases short and J 8 bases short, with 15 bases between. CDR3 sequence: CASSPRGGEGYTF. CDR3 bases: TGTGCCAGCAGCCCCCGGGGGGGGGAGGGCTACACCTTC.

The V and J genes are TRBV9 and TRBJ2-5; 8 bases are shared with TRBD2. With V trimmed by 0 bases and J by 2 bases, 6 bases remained unmatched. The CDR3 is 16 residues long. Germline V gene lookup returns CDR1 SGDLS and CDR2 YYNGEE. CDR3 in amino acids: CASSVVSGGGQETQYF. In DNA, the CDR3 is TGTGCCAGCAGCGTAGTTTCTGGCGGGGGGCAAGAGACCCAGTACTTC.

The V call is TRBV6-1, the J call TRBJ2-3; TRBD2 might be the D (6 bases). The germline V gene encodes CDR1 MNHNS and CDR2 SASEGT. The V gene lost 9 bases and the J gene lost 2 bases, with 18 bases spanning the gap. The CDR3 runs to 15 residues. In DNA form, the CDR3 reads TGTGCCAGTGGAACGATTAGCGGTTACACAGATACGCAGTATTTT. As protein: CASGTISGYTDTQYF.

The chain links TRBV19 to TRBJ2-7; 8 nucleotides line up with TRBD2. Per the germline V gene, CDR1 is LNHDA and CDR2 is SQIVND (reference sequence). Trimming removed 6 bases from V and 0 bases from J; junction bases left unmatched: 4. CDR3 length: 14 residues. The CDR3 loop is CASSSSGSSYEQYF. As DNA, the CDR3 is TGTGCCAGTAGCTCGAGCGGGAGCTCCTACGAGCAGTACTTC.

V is TRBV2 and J is TRBJ2-7, with D maybe TRBD2 (7 bases). V lost 11 bases to trimming and J lost 6 bases, with 20 bases between them. The CDR3 runs to 13 residues. From germline, CDR1 is SNHLY and CDR2 FYNNEI. DNA of the CDR3: TGTGCCTCACTAACCTCGGGGGGCGTCGAGCAGTACTTC. This gives the protein CASLTSGGVEQYF.

V is TRBV18 and J is TRBJ2-3; 15 bases are shared with TRBD2. The CDR3 is made up of 16 amino acids. V gave up 6 bases and J gave up 1 base; unmatched junction bases: 2. The germline V gene has CDR1 KGHSH and CDR2 LQKENI. The CDR3 nucleotides read TGTGCCAGCTCGAGGACTAGCGGGAGGGGCACAGATACGCAGTATTTT. As protein: CASSRTSGRGTDTQYF.

The V call is TRBV4-1, the J call TRBJ1-1; D remains unclear. CDR1 is MGHRA, CDR2 YSYEKL, per germline. CDR3 length: 18 amino acids. Trimming took 0 bases from V and 6 from J, leaving 23 bases between them. The CDR3 reads CASSQEPPPRYRSAEAFF. CDR3 sequence (DNA): TGCGCCAGCAGCCAAGAACCTCCCCCGAGGTACAGATCCGCTGAAGCTTTCTTT.

J is TRBJ2-2 and V is TRBV9, with no clear D. This CDR3 is 17 amino acids long. CDR1 SGDLS and CDR2 YYNGEE come from the germline V gene. V was trimmed by 2 bases and J by 0 bases, leaving 14 bases between them. The CDR3, as DNA: TGTGCCAGCAGCGTGGCAGTCCAGAATGCGAACACCGGGGAGCTGTTTTTT. Translating gives CASSVAVQNANTGELFF.